Listed below are T cell receptor beta chains from one sample, sequenced in a study of technical replicates of blood from a few donors. Sequencing used immunoSEQ multiplex PCR; TCRdb keeps in-frame clones, though not all of them. Among approximately 52,000 clones, roughly 84% were seen once, and the ten largest hold over 5.5%. The sequencing input was PBMCs. Receptor source: a human donor in good health. Some clones in this sample may be carry-over from other donors' samples. The CDR3 runs from the conserved cysteine through the conserved F or W. Fields, in order: clone size, V gene, J gene, D gene, CDR3 DNA, CDR3 protein. A D gene is named only where the DNA matches it firmly. The listing skips clone size in some rows; elsewhere it reads once, few, many or a size class.

clone size: .; V gene: TRBV4-3; J gene: TRBJ2-1; D gene: .; CDR3 DNA: TGCGCCAGCAGCGGCACCTTGGGGCTTCCTGAGCAGTTCTTC; CDR3 protein: CASSGTLGLPEQFF
clone size: .; V gene: TRBV5-6; J gene: TRBJ1-2; D gene: .; CDR3 DNA: TGTGCCAGCAGCTCGGGACTCCGGGTCTATGGCTACACCTTC; CDR3 protein: CASSSGLRVYGYTF
clone size: .; V gene: TRBV7-2; J gene: TRBJ2-5; D gene: .; CDR3 DNA: TGTGCCAGCAGCTTAGTACGGGGGACTCAAGAGACCCAGTACTTC; CDR3 protein: CASSLVRGTQETQYF
clone size: few; V gene: TRBV13; J gene: TRBJ1-5; D gene: TRBD1; CDR3 DNA: TGTGCCAGCAGCTTAGACAGTTCAACAGTGCCCACGACAGGGTATCGCCAGCCCCAGCATTTT; CDR3 protein: CASSLDSSTVPTTGYRQPQHF
clone size: once; V gene: TRBV12-5; J gene: TRBJ1-2; D gene: TRBD1; CDR3 DNA: TGTGCTAGTGCCCTACAGGGGAACTATGGCTACACCTTC; CDR3 protein: CASALQGNYGYTF
clone size: .; V gene: TRBV6-1; J gene: TRBJ1-6; D gene: .; CDR3 DNA: TGTGCCAGCAGTGCGGGTTTGGGCTCCTATAATTCACCCCTCCACTTT; CDR3 protein: CASSAGLGSYNSPLHF
clone size: .; V gene: TRBV11-2; J gene: TRBJ2-7; D gene: .; CDR3 DNA: TGTGCCAGCAGCTTAGGAGCCTCCTACGAGCAGTACTTC; CDR3 protein: CASSLGASYEQYF
clone size: once; V gene: TRBV5-1; J gene: TRBJ2-1; D gene: TRBD2; CDR3 DNA: TGCGCCAGCAGCTTGCGGGGGGGCCCCAATGAGCAGTTCTTC; CDR3 protein: CASSLRGGPNEQFF
clone size: few; V gene: TRBV4-1; J gene: TRBJ1-5; D gene: TRBD1; CDR3 DNA: TGCGCCAGCAGCCAAGAGGAGGGGGCTCGGCAGCCCCAGCATTTT; CDR3 protein: CASSQEEGARQPQHF
clone size: .; V gene: TRBV10-3; J gene: TRBJ1-2; D gene: .; CDR3 DNA: TGTGCCATCAGTGTCGGCGGAAACTATGGCTACACCTTC; CDR3 protein: CAISVGGNYGYTF
clone size: .; V gene: TRBV4-1; J gene: TRBJ1-5; D gene: TRBD1; CDR3 DNA: TGCGCCAGCAGCCAAGTGGGACAGGGGGCTCTTCAGCCCCAGCATTTT; CDR3 protein: CASSQVGQGALQPQHF
clone size: .; V gene: TRBV29-1; J gene: TRBJ2-3; D gene: .; CDR3 DNA: TGCAGCGTTGAACGGGGTGTATTAGATACGCAGTATTTT; CDR3 protein: CSVERGVLDTQYF
clone size: .; V gene: TRBV1; J gene: TRBJ1-2; D gene: .; CDR3 DNA: TGCACCAGCAGCCCAGAAACAGGGGGCAGCTACACCTTC; CDR3 protein: CTSSPETGGSYTF
clone size: .; V gene: TRBV15; J gene: TRBJ2-7; D gene: TRBD2; CDR3 DNA: TGTGCCACCAGCAGAGTTGGGCGGGAGGTTCACGAGCAGTACTTC; CDR3 protein: CATSRVGREVHEQYF
clone size: .; V gene: TRBV30; J gene: TRBJ2-7; D gene: TRBD2; CDR3 DNA: TGTGCCTGGAGTGTACTTAGCGGGAGTCGGGAGCAGTACTTC; CDR3 protein: CAWSVLSGSREQYF
clone size: .; V gene: TRBV14; J gene: TRBJ1-1; D gene: .; CDR3 DNA: TGTGCCAGCAGCCTCCCCAGGATTAACACTGAAGCTTTCTTT; CDR3 protein: CASSLPRINTEAFF
clone size: .; V gene: TRBV6-5; J gene: TRBJ2-2; D gene: TRBD1; CDR3 DNA: TGTGCCAGCAAGGGGGCCCAGAACACCGGGGAGCTGTTTTTT; CDR3 protein: CASKGAQNTGELFF
clone size: .; V gene: TRBV16; J gene: TRBJ1-2; D gene: .; CDR3 DNA: TGTGCCAGCGGGCCGACAGTGGTCTATGGCTACACCTTC; CDR3 protein: CASGPTVVYGYTF
clone size: .; V gene: TRBV5-8; J gene: TRBJ1-5; D gene: .; CDR3 DNA: TGTGCCAGCAGCCCCGGGCTGGGTGGGGGCTACAATCAGCCCCAGCATTTT; CDR3 protein: CASSPGLGGGYNQPQHF
clone size: .; V gene: TRBV2; J gene: TRBJ1-2; D gene: .; CDR3 DNA: TGTGCCAGCAGTACAGAAAGGGGCTACACCTTC; CDR3 protein: CASSTERGYTF
clone size: .; V gene: TRBV7-2; J gene: TRBJ2-1; D gene: .; CDR3 DNA: TGTGCCAGCAGCCCCCTTAGTAATGAGCAGTTCTTC; CDR3 protein: CASSPLSNEQFF
clone size: .; V gene: TRBV5-1; J gene: TRBJ2-3; D gene: TRBD2; CDR3 DNA: TGCGCCAGCAGCTTGGCCGGGCTAGCGGGAGATACGCAGTATTTT; CDR3 protein: CASSLAGLAGDTQYF
clone size: .; V gene: TRBV11-3; J gene: TRBJ2-3; D gene: TRBD1; CDR3 DNA: TGTGCCAGCAGCCGCGGGACAGGGAGCACAGATACGCAGTATTTT; CDR3 protein: CASSRGTGSTDTQYF
clone size: .; V gene: TRBV6-6; J gene: TRBJ2-3; D gene: TRBD1; CDR3 DNA: TGTGCCAGCAGCCGTCAGGGGGTGAGCACAGATACGCAGTATTTT; CDR3 protein: CASSRQGVSTDTQYF